This T cell receptor (beta chain) was retrieved from a study of cytomegalovirus exposure and HLA in healthy donors. The PCR ran on 60 Vbeta and 13 Jbeta primers. The protocol was immunoSEQ multiplex PCR, while the TCRdb copy is restricted to in-frame clones and leaves out a portion. Among more than 150,000 clones, roughly nine tenths were seen once, and the ten largest hold around 0.21%. This clone was detected only a few times. CDR3 length: 15 amino acids. With 5 bases clipped from V and 1 base from J, the junction kept 7 bases outside the gene matches. Germline values: CDR1 SGHTA, CDR2 FQGTGA. The source material was PBMCs. The chain combines TRBV7-3 with TRBJ1-1; 7 nucleotides match TRBD1. The sequence came from a girl in the first two years of life in good health and CMV-seronegative. As DNA, the CDR3 is TGTGCCAGCAGCCCCACGGGGGACAGGAACACTGAAGCTTTCTTT. Amino acids: CASSPTGDRNTEAFF.